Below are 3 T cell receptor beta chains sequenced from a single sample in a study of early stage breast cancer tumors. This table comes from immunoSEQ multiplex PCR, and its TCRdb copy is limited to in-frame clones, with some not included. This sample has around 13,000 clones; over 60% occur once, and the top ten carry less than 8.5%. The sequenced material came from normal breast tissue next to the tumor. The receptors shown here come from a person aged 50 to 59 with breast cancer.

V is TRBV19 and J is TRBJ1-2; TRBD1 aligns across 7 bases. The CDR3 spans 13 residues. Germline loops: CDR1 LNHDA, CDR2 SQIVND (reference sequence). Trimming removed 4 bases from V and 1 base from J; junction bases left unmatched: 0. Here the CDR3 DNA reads TGTGCCAGTAGTAGGGACAGTAACTATGGCTACACCTTC. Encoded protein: CASSRDSNYGYTF. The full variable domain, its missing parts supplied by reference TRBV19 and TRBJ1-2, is DGGITQSPKYLFRKEGQNVTLSCEQNLNHDAMYWYRQDPGQGLRLIYYSQIVNDFQKGDIAEGYSVSREKKESFPLTVTSAQKNPTAFYLCASSRDSNYGYTFGSGTRLTVV.

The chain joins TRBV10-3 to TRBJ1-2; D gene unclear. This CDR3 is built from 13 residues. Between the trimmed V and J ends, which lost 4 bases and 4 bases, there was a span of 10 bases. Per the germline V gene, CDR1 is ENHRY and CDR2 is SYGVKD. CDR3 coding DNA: TGTGCCATCAGTGCGGATAATACCTATGGCTACACCTTC. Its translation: CAISADNTYGYTF.

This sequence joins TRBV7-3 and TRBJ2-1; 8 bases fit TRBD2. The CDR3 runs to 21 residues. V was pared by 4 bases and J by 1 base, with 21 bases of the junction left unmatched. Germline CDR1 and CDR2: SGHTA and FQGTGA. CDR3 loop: CASSSQSWGTSGRLSYNEQFF. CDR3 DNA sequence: TGTGCCAGCAGCTCCCAATCCTGGGGGACTAGTGGGCGATTGTCCTACAATGAGCAGTTCTTC.